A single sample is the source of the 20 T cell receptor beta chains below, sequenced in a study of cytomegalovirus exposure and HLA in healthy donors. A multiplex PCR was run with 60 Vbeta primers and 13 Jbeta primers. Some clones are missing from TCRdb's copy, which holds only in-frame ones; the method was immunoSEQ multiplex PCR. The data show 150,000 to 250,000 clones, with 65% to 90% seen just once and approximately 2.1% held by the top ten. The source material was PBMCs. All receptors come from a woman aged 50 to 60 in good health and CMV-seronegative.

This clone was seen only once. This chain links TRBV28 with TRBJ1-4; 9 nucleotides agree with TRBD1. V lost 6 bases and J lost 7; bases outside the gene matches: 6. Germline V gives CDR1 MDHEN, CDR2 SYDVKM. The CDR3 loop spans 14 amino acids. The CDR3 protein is CASRRDRVIEKLFF. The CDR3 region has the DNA TGTGCCAGCAGACGGGACAGGGTAATTGAAAAACTGTTTTTT.

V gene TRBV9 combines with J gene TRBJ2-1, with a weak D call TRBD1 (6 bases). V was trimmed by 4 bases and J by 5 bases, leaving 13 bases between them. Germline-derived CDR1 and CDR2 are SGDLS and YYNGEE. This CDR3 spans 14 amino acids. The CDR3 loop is CASSLPDSNNEQFF. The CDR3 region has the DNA TGTGCCAGCAGCCTCCCGGACAGTAACAATGAGCAGTTCTTC. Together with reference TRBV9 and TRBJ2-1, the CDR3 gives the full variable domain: DSGVTQTPKHLITATGQRVTLRCSPRSGDLSVYWYQQSLDQGLQFLIQYYNGEERAKGNILERFSAQQFPDLHSELNLSSLELGDSALYFCASSLPDSNNEQFFGPGTRLTVL.

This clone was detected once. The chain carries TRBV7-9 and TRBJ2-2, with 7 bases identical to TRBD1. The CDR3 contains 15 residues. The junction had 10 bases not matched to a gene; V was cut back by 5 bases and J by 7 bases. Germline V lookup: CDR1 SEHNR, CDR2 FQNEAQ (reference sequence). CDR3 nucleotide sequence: TGTGCCAGCAGCCAAGGACAGGTGAACCACGGGGAGCTGTTTTTT. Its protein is CASSQGQVNHGELFF.

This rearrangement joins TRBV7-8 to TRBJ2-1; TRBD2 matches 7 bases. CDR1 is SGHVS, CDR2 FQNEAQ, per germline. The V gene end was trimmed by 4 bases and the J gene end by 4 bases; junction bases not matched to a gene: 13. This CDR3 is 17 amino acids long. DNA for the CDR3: TGTGCCAGCAGCTCCCAAACCAGCGGGATATGGTACAATGAGCAGTTCTTC. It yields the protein CASSSQTSGIWYNEQFF.

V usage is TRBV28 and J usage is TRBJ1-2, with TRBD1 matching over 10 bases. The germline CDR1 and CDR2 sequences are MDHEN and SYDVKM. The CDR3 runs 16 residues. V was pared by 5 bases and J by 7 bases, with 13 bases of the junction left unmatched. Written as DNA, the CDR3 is TGTGCCAGCAGTCAGGGACAGGGGAGACCCGCCGGTGGCTACACCTTC. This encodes CASSQGQGRPAGGYTF.

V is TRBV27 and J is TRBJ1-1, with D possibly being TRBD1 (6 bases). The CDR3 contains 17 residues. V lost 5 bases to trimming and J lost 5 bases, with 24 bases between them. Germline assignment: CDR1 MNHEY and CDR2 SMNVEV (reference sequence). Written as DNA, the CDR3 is TGTGCCAGCAGTCCGGGTTGGGGGCAGGAGTTGAGGACTGAAGCTTTCTTT. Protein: CASSPGWGQELRTEAFF.

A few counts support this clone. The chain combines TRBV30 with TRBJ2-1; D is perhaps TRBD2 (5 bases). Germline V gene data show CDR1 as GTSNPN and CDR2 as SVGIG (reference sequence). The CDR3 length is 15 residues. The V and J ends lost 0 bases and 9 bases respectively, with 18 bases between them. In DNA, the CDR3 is TGTGCCTGGAGTGTACGGTCTCGGAGAGGGCGTGAGCAGTTCTTC. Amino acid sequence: CAWSVRSRRGREQFF.

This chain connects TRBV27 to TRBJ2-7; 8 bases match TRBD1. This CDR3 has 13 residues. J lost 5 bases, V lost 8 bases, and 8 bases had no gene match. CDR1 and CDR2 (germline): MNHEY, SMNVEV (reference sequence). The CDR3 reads CASGGQGANEQYF. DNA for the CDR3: TGTGCCAGCGGGGGCCAGGGGGCGAACGAGCAGTACTTC.

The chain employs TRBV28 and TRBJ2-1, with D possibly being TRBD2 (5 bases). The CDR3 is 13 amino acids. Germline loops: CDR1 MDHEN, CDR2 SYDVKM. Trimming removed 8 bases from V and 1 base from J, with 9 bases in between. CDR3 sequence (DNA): TGTGCCAGCGCGGGCCAATCCTACAATGAGCAGTTCTTC. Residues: CASAGQSYNEQFF.

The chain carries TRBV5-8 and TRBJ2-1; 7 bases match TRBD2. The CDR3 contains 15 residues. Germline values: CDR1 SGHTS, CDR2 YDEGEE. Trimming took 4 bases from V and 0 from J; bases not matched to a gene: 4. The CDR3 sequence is CASSRSGPSYNEQFF. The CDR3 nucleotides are TGTGCCAGCAGCCGTAGCGGGCCCTCCTACAATGAGCAGTTCTTC.

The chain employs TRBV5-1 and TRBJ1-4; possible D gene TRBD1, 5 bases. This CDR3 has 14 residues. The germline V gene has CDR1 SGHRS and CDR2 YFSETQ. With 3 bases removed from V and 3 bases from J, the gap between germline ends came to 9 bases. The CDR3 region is CASSSGQPNEKLFF. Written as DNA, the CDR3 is TGCGCCAGCAGCTCCGGACAACCTAATGAAAAACTGTTTTTT.

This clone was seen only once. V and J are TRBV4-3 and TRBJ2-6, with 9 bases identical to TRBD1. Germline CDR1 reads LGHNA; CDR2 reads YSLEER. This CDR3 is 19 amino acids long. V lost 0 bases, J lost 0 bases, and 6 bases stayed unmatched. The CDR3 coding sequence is TGCGCCAGCAGCCAAGAGCGACAGGGGGTCTTCTCTGGGGCCAACGTCCTGACTTTC. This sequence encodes CASSQERQGVFSGANVLTF.

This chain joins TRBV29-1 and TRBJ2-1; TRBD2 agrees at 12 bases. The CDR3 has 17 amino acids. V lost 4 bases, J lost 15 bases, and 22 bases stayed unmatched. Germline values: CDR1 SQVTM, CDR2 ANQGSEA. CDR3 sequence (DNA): TGCAGCGTTGTACTTTCCGGACTAGCGGGACCCCGGAGCTCCTGGTTCTTC. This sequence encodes CSVVLSGLAGPRSSWFF.

CDR3 sequence reads: CASRPDRGLETQYF. In DNA, the CDR3 is TGTGCCAGTAGACCGGACAGGGGGCTAGAGACCCAGTACTTC. V usage is TRBV19 and J usage is TRBJ2-5; the match to TRBD1 covers 11 bases. Trimming removed 6 bases from V and 4 bases from J; junction bases left unmatched: 4. The CDR3 is made up of 14 amino acids. Germline-derived CDR1 and CDR2 are LNHDA and SQIVND (reference sequence).

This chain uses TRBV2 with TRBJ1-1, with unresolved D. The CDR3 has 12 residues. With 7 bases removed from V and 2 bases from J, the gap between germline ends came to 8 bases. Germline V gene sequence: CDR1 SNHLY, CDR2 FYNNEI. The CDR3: CASNTVNTEAFF. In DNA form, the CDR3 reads TGTGCCAGCAATACAGTAAACACTGAAGCTTTCTTT.

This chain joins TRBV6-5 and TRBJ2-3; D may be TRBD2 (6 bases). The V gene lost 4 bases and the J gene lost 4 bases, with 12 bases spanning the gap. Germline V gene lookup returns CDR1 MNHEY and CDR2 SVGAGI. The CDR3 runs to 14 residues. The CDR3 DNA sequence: TGTGCCAGCAGTTTCGCCCGGGACTCAGATACGCAGTATTTT. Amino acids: CASSFARDSDTQYF.

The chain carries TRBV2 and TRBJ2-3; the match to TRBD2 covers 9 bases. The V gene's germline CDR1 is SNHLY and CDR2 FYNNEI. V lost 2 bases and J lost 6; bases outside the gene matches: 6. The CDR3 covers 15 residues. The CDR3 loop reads CASSERLAGRDTQYF. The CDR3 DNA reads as TGTGCCAGCAGTGAAAGGCTAGCGGGGAGGGATACGCAGTATTTT.

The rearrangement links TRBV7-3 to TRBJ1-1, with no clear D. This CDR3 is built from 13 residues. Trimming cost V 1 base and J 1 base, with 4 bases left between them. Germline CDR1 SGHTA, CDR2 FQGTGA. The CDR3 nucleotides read TGTGCCAGCAGCTTAATCGGGAACACTGAAGCTTTCTTT. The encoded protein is CASSLIGNTEAFF. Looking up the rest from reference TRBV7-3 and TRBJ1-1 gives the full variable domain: GAGVSQTPSNKVTEKGKYVELRCDPISGHTALYWYRQSLGQGPEFLIYFQGTGAADDSGLPNDRFFAVRPEGSVSTLKIQRTERGDSAVYLCASSLIGNTEAFFGQGTRLTVV.

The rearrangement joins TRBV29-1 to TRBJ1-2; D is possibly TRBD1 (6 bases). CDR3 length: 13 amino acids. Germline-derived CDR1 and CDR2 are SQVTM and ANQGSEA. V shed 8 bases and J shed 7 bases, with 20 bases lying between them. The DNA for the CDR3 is TGCAGCATTACAGGGTCGCCGGGAAGTGGCTACACCTTC. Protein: CSITGSPGSGYTF.

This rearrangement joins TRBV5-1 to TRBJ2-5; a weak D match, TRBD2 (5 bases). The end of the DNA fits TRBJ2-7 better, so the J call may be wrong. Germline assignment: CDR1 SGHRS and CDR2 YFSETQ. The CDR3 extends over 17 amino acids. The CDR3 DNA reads TGCGCCAGCAGCTTGGTTGGGAGAGGATGGAGGACCTACGAGCAGTACTTC. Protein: CASSLVGRGWRTYEQYF.